Presented here are 11 T cell receptor beta chains from one specimen sequenced in a study of blood T cells in healthy people across ages. Next came a second PCR, run for about 7 to 12 cycles, which used a sample-barcoded 5' primer along with a J-beta primer mix. In TCRdb, the 5' RACE reads were re-called with MiXCR into one record per CDR3 protein. The table lists about 930,000 distinct CDR3 sequences, 25% to 35% of them singletons. These records were also assigned to another study, of T cells of mothers and their children.

Source material: blood. The receptors were gathered from a woman aged 40 to 55 in good health.

There are a few counts of this clonotype. This rearrangement joins TRBV28 to TRBJ1-6; TRBD1 is a possible D gene (5 bases). The CDR3 sequence is 15 residues long. Trimming shortened V by 8 bases and J by 0 bases, and 11 bases separated the two germline ends. Germline V gene lookup returns CDR1 MDHEN and CDR2 SYDVKM. CDR3 residues: CASLDRSSYNSPLHF. The CDR3 nucleotides are TGTGCCAGCCTCGACAGAAGCTCCTATAATTCACCCCTCCACTTT.

This clonotype was observed at least ten times. The chain uses TRBV7-2 and TRBJ1-1; a possible D gene is TRBD1 (5 bases). In germline, CDR1 is SGHTA, CDR2 FQGNSA. The CDR3 covers 16 residues. V lost 2 bases and J lost 1, with 14 bases in between. The CDR3 DNA sequence: TGTGCCAGCAGCTTAATAGGCCAGGGAGGGAACACTGAAGCTTTCTTT. Amino acid sequence: CASSLIGQGGNTEAFF.

A remark on this clonotype: This could be a read error, since a much larger clone is one nucleotide away. The chain is built from TRBV6-6 and TRBJ2-5, with D possibly being TRBD2 (7 bases). This CDR3 has 14 residues. Per germline, CDR1 MNHNY and CDR2 SVGAGI (reference sequence). CDR3 protein: CASGVGGPQETRYF. For the CDR3, the DNA is TGTGCCAGCGGCGTGGGGGGGCCTCAAGAGACCCGGTACTTC.

This chain links TRBV20-1 with TRBJ2-5; 8 bases match TRBD1. Near its end, the DNA agrees better with TRBJ2-7, so the J call may be wrong. This CDR3 spans 15 amino acids. CDR1 is DFQATT and CDR2 is SNEGSKA in the germline V gene (reference sequence). The CDR3 nucleotides are TGCAGTGCCAGGGACGGACAGGGATCAGCCTACGAGCAGTACTTC. This encodes CSARDGQGSAYEQYF.

This chain joins TRBV19 and TRBJ2-1, with 9 bases aligning to TRBD1. The CDR3 contains 14 residues. V trimming: 3 bases; J trimming: 7 bases; junction bases outside the gene matches: 4. Germline CDR1 and CDR2: LNHDA and SQIVND (reference sequence). The CDR3 nucleotides read TGTGCCAGTAGTATGGGACAGGGTAGTAATGAGCAGTTCTTC. This gives the protein CASSMGQGSNEQFF.

There are many counts of this clonotype. This chain connects TRBV29-1 to TRBJ2-5; no clear D gene. V lost 6 bases, J lost 5 bases, and 19 bases lay in between. In germline, CDR1 is SQVTM, CDR2 ANQGSEA. The CDR3 consists of 14 residues. The CDR3 bases are TGCAGCGTCCGTGCCTTGGGGAAAGGGGAGACCCAGTACTTC. It specifies CSVRALGKGETQYF.

In its sample, this clonotype was seen many times. V gene TRBV29-1 combines with J gene TRBJ2-7; 11 bases fit TRBD1. Germline V gives CDR1 SQVTM, CDR2 ANQGSEA. V gave up 6 bases and J gave up 2 bases; unmatched junction bases: 9. The CDR3 has 15 residues. CDR3 DNA sequence: TGCAGCGTAAGGACAGGGGGCGTTGGGACCTACGAGCAGTACTTC. Its protein product is CSVRTGGVGTYEQYF.

Comment on this clonotype: This may come from a read error, since a much larger clone is one base off. The chain joins TRBV6-6 to TRBJ1-4; D call uncertain. Germline V gene sequence: CDR1 MNHNY, CDR2 SVGAGI (reference sequence). This CDR3 contains 11 residues. Trimming removed 0 bases at V and 16 bases at J, with 9 bases between. This CDR3 is CASSYSEERFF. The CDR3 coding sequence is TGTGCCAGCAGTTACTCGGAGGAACGGTTTTTT.

The rearrangement links TRBV28 to TRBJ1-5; 7 bases map to TRBD1. The CDR3 covers 13 residues. After removal of 8 bases from V and 5 bases from J, the junction contained 6 bases not matched to a gene. Per germline, CDR1 MDHEN and CDR2 SYDVKM. The CDR3 sequence: CASRTGDYQPQHF. CDR3 nucleotides: TGTGCCAGCCGTACAGGGGATTATCAGCCCCAGCATTTT.

The V and J genes are TRBV5-1 and TRBJ1-1; no clear D gene. This CDR3 comprises 13 residues. Trimming shortened V by 4 bases and J by 5 bases, and 12 bases separated the two germline ends. Germline CDR1 SGHRS, CDR2 YFSETQ. The CDR3, as DNA: TGCGCCAGCAGCCCTGACTGGAGGACTGAAGCTTTCTTT. Amino acid sequence: CASSPDWRTEAFF.

This clonotype was recorded at least ten times. This chain joins TRBV10-3 and TRBJ1-2; no clear D gene. Germline CDR1 ENHRY, CDR2 SYGVKD. V lost 0 bases to trimming and J lost 9 bases, with 8 bases between them. The CDR3 contains 12 residues. CDR3 loop: CAISESRERYTF. The DNA of the CDR3 is TGTGCCATCAGTGAGTCACGGGAGCGCTACACCTTC.